Listed below are T cell receptor beta chains from one sample, sequenced in a study of OX40 agonist ivuxolimab in advanced cancers. Some clones are missing from TCRdb's copy, which holds only in-frame ones; the method was immunoSEQ multiplex PCR. The table has 46,000 or so clones, around 77% seen once. Sequencing was performed on CD4+ or CD8+ T cells sorted from blood, taken in a trial of the OX40 agonist ivuxolimab. These receptors came from an adult with an advanced solid tumor such as melanoma, head and neck, liver or kidney cancer. CDR3s include the opening cysteine and the closing phenylalanine or tryptophan. The order of the fields is clone size, V gene, CDR3 length, D gene, J gene, CDR3 DNA, CDR3 protein. The D gene is left open where the match is weak. Some rows have no size entry. The others give once, few or many, or a class for an expanded clone.

medium-sized	TRBV27	13	-	TRBJ1-3	TGTGCCAGCAGTTTCACTTTTGGAAACACCATATATTTT	CASSFTFGNTIYF
-	TRBV7-3	14	-	TRBJ2-1	TGTGCCAGCAGCCGGGGACCTCTACAGAATGAGCAGTTCTTC	CASSRGPLQNEQFF
once	TRBV5-1	14	TRBD2	TRBJ2-1	TGCGCCAGCAGCCCCTGGGAGGGCTACAATGAGCAGTTCTTC	CASSPWEGYNEQFF
-	TRBV20-1	11	-	TRBJ2-3	TGCAGCCGCGGCCGCACAGATACGCAGTATTTT	CSRGRTDTQYF
once	TRBV7-9	15	-	TRBJ1-2	TGTGCCAGCAGCTTCGGGGAACGTCTCCGGGGTGGCTACACCTTC	CASSFGERLRGGYTF
-	TRBV28	16	-	TRBJ1-4	TGTGCCAGCAGTCCCCCCGGCAGGGGATTGATTGAAAAACTGTTTTTT	CASSPPGRGLIEKLFF
few	TRBV27	16	TRBD2	TRBJ2-7	TGTGCCAGCAGTTTTCTCGGAGCGGGAGGGCAATACGAGCAGTACTTC	CASSFLGAGGQYEQYF
-	TRBV28	11	-	TRBJ1-1	TGTGCCAGCCCCCAAAACACTGAAGCTTTCTTT	CASPQNTEAFF
-	TRBV5-1	16	-	TRBJ2-1	TGCGCCAGCAGCTTGCTCCCCCAGGGATCCTACAATGAGCAGTTCTTC	CASSLLPQGSYNEQFF
-	TRBV9	17	-	TRBJ2-1	TGTGCCAGCAGCGTAGCTTTGGGAGTCACGGGGTACAATGAGCAGTTCTTC	CASSVALGVTGYNEQFF
-	TRBV7-6	12	-	TRBJ2-7	TGTGCCAGCAGCCTAATCCCAGCCGAGCAGTACTTC	CASSLIPAEQYF
few	TRBV15	16	TRBD2	TRBJ2-1	TGTGCCACCAGCAGAGATCGACTAGCGGCCCACAATGAGCAGTTCTTC	CATSRDRLAAHNEQFF
-	TRBV6-1	15	TRBD2	TRBJ2-7	TGTGCCAGCAGCCCTTTAGCGGGACCCTTTTGGGGGCAGTACTTC	CASSPLAGPFWGQYF
once	TRBV5-6	15	TRBD1	TRBJ2-2	TGTGCCAGCAATTTTCTGACAGGGGACTCCGGGGAGCTGTTTTTT	CASNFLTGDSGELFF
-	TRBV6-6	13	TRBD2	TRBJ2-5	TGTGCCAGCGGGAGGGGCCTGCAAGAGACCCAGTACTTC	CASGRGLQETQYF